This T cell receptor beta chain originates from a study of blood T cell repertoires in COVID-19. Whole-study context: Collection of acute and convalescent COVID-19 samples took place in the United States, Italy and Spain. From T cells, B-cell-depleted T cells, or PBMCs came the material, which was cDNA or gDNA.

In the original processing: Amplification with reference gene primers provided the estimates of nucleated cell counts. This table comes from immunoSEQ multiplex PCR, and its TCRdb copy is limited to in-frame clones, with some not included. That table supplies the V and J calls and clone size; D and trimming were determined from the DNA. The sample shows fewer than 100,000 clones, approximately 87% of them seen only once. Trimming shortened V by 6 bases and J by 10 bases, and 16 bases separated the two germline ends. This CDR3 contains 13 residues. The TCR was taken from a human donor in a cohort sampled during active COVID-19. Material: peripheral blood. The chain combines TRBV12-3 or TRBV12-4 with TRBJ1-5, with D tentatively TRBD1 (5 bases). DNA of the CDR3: TGTGCCAGCAGCGGACACCTCAAGACTCCCCAGCATTTT. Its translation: CASSGHLKTPQHF.